This T cell receptor (beta chain) was retrieved from a study of T cells in Graves' hyperthyroidism and ophthalmopathy. TCR beta CDR3 region amplification was performed from RNA transcripts. Initially, a first-round RT-PCR of the TCR CDR3 employed the HTBI primer set. TCRdb reprocessed the multiplex PCR reads with MiXCR, giving one entry per CDR3 protein. The table records approximately 640,000 distinct CDR3 sequences, approximately 42% of them present only once. Pregnant or lactating patients were excluded, as were those with uncontrolled infection or other autoimmune disease. Trimming removed 0 bases from V and 2 bases from J, with 5 bases in between. The V gene's germline CDR1 is SGHVS and CDR2 FNYEAQ. This CDR3 is 13 amino acids long. The sample holds many counts of this clonotype. No antigen is known for it. Study results and limitations: Ophthalmopathy cases were set apart from stable hyperthyroidism by a 13 V-J model.

The chain recombines TRBV7-6 with TRBJ2-7, with D hard to call. The sequenced material came from peripheral blood or thyroid tissue (not recorded which). This clonotype originated in an adult man with Graves' disease, either hyperthyroidism or ophthalmopathy (not recorded which). CDR3 sequence: CASSLALTYEQYF. As DNA, the CDR3 is TGTGCCAGCAGCTTAGCGCTAACCTACGAGCAGTACTTC.